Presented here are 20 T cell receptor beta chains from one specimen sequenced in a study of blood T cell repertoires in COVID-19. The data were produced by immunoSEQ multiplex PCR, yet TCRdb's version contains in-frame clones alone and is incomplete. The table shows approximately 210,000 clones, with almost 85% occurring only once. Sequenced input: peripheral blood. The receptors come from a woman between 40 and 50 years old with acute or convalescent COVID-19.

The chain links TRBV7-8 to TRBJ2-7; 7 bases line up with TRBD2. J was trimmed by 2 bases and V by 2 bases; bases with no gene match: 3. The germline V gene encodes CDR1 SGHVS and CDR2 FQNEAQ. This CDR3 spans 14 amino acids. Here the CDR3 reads CASSLWGGTYEQYF. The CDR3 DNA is TGTGCCAGCAGCTTATGGGGGGGGACCTACGAGCAGTACTTC.

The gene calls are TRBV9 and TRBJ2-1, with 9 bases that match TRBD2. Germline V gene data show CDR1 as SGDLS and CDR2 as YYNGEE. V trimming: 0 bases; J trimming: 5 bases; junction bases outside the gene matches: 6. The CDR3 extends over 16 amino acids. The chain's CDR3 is CASSVVVAGVNNEQFF. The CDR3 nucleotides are TGTGCCAGCAGCGTAGTTGTAGCGGGAGTTAACAATGAGCAGTTCTTC. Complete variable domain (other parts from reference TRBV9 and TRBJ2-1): DSGVTQTPKHLITATGQRVTLRCSPRSGDLSVYWYQQSLDQGLQFLIQYYNGEERAKGNILERFSAQQFPDLHSELNLSSLELGDSALYFCASSVVVAGVNNEQFFGPGTRLTVL.

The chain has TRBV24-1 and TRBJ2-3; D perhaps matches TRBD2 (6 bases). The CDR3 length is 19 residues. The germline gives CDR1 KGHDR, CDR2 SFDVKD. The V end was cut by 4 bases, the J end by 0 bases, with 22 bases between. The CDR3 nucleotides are TGTGCCACCAGTGACCCCCCTCCCGGGAGCACCGCGAGCACAGATACGCAGTATTTT. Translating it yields CATSDPPPGSTASTDTQYF.

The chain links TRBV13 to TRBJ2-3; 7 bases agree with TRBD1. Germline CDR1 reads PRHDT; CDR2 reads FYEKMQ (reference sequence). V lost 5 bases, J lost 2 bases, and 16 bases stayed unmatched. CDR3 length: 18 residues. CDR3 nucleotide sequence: TGTGCCAGCAGCCCTCCGTACCAACTAGGGGGCTTCACAGATACGCAGTATTTT. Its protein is CASSPPYQLGGFTDTQYF.

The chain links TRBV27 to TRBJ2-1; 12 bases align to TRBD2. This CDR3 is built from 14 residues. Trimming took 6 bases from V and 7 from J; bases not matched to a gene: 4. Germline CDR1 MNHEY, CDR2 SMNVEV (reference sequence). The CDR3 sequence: CASSLAGGPNEQFF. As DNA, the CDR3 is TGTGCCAGCAGCCTAGCGGGAGGGCCGAATGAGCAGTTCTTC.

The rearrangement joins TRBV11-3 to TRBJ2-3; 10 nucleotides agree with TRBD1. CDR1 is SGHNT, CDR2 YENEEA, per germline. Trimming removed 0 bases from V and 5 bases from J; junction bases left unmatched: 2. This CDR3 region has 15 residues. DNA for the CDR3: TGTGCCAGCAGCTTAGAGGGACAGGGGCAAGATACGCAGTATTTT. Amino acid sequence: CASSLEGQGQDTQYF.

The CDR3 region is CASSRKLLAGFQETQYF. The DNA of the CDR3 is TGTGCCAGCAGCCGGAAGCTACTAGCGGGGTTTCAAGAGACCCAGTACTTC. The chain recombines TRBV14 with TRBJ2-5; 10 nucleotides line up with TRBD2. The CDR3 runs to 17 residues. Trimming at V came to 4 bases and at J to 2 bases, leaving 10 bases not matched to a gene. Germline CDR1 is SGHDN and CDR2 is FVKESK.

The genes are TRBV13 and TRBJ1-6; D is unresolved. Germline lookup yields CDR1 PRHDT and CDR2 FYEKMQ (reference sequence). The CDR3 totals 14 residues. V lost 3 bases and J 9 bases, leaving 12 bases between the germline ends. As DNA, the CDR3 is TGTGCCAGCAGCTTCGACGGGTTTGGTTCACCCCTCCACTTT. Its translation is CASSFDGFGSPLHF.

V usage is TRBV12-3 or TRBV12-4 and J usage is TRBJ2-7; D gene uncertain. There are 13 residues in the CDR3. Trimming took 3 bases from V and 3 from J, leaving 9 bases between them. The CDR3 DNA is TGTGCCAGCAGTTTGGCAGGTTTCTACGAGCAGTACTTC. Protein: CASSLAGFYEQYF.

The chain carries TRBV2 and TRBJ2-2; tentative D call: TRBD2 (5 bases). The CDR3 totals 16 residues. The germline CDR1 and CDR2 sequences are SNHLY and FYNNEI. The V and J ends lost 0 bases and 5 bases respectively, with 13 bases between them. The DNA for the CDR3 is TGTGCCAGCAGTGAAGCGCTCGGGGTGAAGACCGGGGAGCTGTTTTTT. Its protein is CASSEALGVKTGELFF.

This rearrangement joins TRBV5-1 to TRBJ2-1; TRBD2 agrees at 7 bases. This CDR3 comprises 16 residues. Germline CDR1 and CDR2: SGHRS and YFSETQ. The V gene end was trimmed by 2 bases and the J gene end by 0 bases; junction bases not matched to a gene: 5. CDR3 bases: TGCGCCAGCAGCTTTCCCCCGGGGGGCTCCTACAATGAGCAGTTCTTC. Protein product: CASSFPPGGSYNEQFF.

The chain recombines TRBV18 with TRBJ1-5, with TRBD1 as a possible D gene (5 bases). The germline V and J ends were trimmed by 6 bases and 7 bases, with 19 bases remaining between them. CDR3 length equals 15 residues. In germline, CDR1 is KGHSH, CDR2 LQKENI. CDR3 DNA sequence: TGTGCCAGCTCGACCGGTGGGGCAGGGTCCCAGCCCCAGCATTTT. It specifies CASSTGGAGSQPQHF.

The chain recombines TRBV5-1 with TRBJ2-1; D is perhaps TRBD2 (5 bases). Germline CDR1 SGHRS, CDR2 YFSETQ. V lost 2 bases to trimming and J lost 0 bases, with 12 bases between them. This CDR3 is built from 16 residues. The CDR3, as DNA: TGCGCCAGCAGCTTTCAAGCGGCACGCTCCTACAATGAGCAGTTCTTC. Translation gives CASSFQAARSYNEQFF.

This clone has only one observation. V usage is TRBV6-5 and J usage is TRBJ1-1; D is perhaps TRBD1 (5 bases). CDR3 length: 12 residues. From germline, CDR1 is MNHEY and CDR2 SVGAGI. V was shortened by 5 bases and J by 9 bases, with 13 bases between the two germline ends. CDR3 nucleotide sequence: TGTGCCAGCAGTATCAGTAGGGGCAAAGCTTTCTTT. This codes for CASSISRGKAFF.

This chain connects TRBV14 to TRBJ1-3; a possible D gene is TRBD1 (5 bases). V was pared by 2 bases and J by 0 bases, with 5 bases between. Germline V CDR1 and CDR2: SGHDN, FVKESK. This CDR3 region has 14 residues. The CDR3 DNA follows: TGTGCCAGCAGCCAACAGGGCTCTGGAAACACCATATATTTT. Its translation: CASSQQGSGNTIYF.

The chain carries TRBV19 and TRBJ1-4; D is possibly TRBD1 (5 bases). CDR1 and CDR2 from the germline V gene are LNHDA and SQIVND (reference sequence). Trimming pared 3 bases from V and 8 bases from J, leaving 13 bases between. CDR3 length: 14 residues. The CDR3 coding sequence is TGTGCCAGTAGTATGAATAGGGGCTGGGAAAAACTGTTTTTT. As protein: CASSMNRGWEKLFF.

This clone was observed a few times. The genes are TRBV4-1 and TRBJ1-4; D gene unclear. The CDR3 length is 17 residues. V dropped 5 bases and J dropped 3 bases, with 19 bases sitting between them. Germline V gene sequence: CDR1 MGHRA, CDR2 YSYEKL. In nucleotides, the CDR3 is TGCGCCAGCAGCTACGAAAGCACCTACCCCCCTAATGAAAAACTGTTTTTT. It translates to CASSYESTYPPNEKLFF.

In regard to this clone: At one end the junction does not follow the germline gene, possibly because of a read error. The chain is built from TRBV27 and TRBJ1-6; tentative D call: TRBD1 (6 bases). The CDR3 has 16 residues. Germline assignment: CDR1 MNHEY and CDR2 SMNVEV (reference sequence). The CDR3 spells CASSLSGDAYNSPLHF. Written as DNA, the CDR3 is TGTGCCAGCAGCTTATCAGGGGATGCCTATAATTCACCCCTCCACTTT.

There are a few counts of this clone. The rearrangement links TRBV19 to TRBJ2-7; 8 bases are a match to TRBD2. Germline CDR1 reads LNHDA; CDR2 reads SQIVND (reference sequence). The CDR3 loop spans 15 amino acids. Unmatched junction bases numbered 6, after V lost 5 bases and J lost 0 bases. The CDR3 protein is CASSRRGTSSYEQYF. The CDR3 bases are TGTGCCAGTAGTCGTAGGGGGACTAGCTCCTACGAGCAGTACTTC.

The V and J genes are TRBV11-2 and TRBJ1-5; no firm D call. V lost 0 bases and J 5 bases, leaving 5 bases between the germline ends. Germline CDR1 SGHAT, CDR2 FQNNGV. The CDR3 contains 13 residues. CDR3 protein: CASSLDLDQPQHF. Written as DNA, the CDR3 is TGTGCCAGCAGCTTAGATCTAGATCAGCCCCAGCATTTT. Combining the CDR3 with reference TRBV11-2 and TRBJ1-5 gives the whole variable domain EAGVAQSPRYKIIEKRQSVAFWCNPISGHATLYWYQQILGQGPKLLIQFQNNGVVDDSQLPKDRFSAERLKGVDSTLKIQPAKLEDSAVYLCASSLDLDQPQHFGDGTRLSIL.